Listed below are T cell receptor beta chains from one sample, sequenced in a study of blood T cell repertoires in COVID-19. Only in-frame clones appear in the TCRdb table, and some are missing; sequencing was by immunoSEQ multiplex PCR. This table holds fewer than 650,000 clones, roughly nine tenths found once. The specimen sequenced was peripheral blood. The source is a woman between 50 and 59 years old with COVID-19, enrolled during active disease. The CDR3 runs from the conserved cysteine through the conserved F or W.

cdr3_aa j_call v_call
CASSYRLDSYGYTF TRBJ1-2 TRBV6-5
CASSSLQGATNYGYTF TRBJ1-2 TRBV5-1
CASSIEVNQPQHF TRBJ1-5 TRBV19
CASSMWREPNYGYTF TRBJ1-2 TRBV11-2
CATSRVYGSRQAEKLFF TRBJ1-4 TRBV15
CASSNGQTQETQYF TRBJ2-5 TRBV11-2
CASSIRGGGTDTQYF TRBJ2-3 TRBV19
CASSLEGGGYTF TRBJ1-2 TRBV5-6
CASAETSYNEQFF TRBJ2-1 TRBV7-9
CAWSVRRLDEQYF TRBJ2-7 TRBV30
CASSLLKETQYF TRBJ2-5 TRBV27
CASSLDPQAARQETQYF TRBJ2-5 TRBV5-1
CASSGTGQSPYGYTF TRBJ1-2 TRBV11-2
CAWSKPANTIYF TRBJ1-3 TRBV30
CASSWRVNTGELFF TRBJ2-2 TRBV19
CASKQDREKLFF TRBJ1-4 TRBV19
CASSADRNTEAFF TRBJ1-1 TRBV5-4
CASSPGLAGAFSYNEQFF TRBJ2-1 TRBV10-2
CSVMGQGNGYTF TRBJ1-2 TRBV29-1
CASSLPGADTGELFF TRBJ2-2 TRBV5-1
CASSLGRAGSSEAFF TRBJ1-1 TRBV5-1
CASSSGRGYGYTF TRBJ1-2 TRBV19
CASSFRRGGLDEQYF TRBJ2-7 TRBV27
CASSSAGDPLMNTEAFF TRBJ1-1 TRBV27
CASSEDRGPYEQYF TRBJ2-7 TRBV6-1
CSVATSGLYEQYF TRBJ2-7 TRBV29-1
CASSFPTPGHVSSYNEQFF TRBJ2-1 TRBV28
CASSQDVADFTDTQYF TRBJ2-3 TRBV4-1